A selection of T cell receptor beta chains follows, all from one sample in a study of blood T cell repertoires in COVID-19. Generated by immunoSEQ multiplex PCR, the TCRdb table keeps only in-frame clones and is missing some. The repertoire holds under 200,000 clones, with about 80% as singletons. Source material: peripheral blood. Receptor source: a man between 60 and 75 years old with acute or convalescent COVID-19. Both conserved end residues are part of each CDR3. The D gene is left open where the match is weak. The size field is filled for only some rows; it gives once, few, many or a size class.

clone size	CDR3 length	V gene	D gene	J gene	CDR3 DNA	CDR3 protein
NA	17	TRBV5-1	TRBD1	TRBJ1-2	TGCGCCAGCAGCTTGAGCGCTCGGAACAGGGGGGTCTATGGCTACACCTTC	CASSLSARNRGVYGYTF
NA	16	TRBV11-2	TRBD1	TRBJ1-4	TGTGCCAGCAGCCCGACAGGGATCGCAACTAATGAAAAACTGTTTTTT	CASSPTGIATNEKLFF
NA	13	TRBV11-2	NA	TRBJ1-5	TGTGCCAGCAGCTCGAACTGGAATCAGCCCCAGCATTTT	CASSSNWNQPQHF
once	15	TRBV5-1	TRBD2	TRBJ2-3	TGCGCCAGCAGCCCGTGGACTAGCGGGGGCGATACGCAGTATTTT	CASSPWTSGGDTQYF
NA	15	TRBV5-6	TRBD1	TRBJ2-3	TGTGCCAGCAGCTTGGGACAGGGGAGCACAGATACGCAGTATTTT	CASSLGQGSTDTQYF
NA	13	TRBV18	TRBD1	TRBJ2-7	TGTGCCAGCTCCTCTGGGACAGAAACTTGGCAGTACTTC	CASSSGTETWQYF
NA	12	TRBV3-1/TRBV3-2	NA	TRBJ2-2	TGTGCCAGCAGCCAAGCTTCCGGGGAGCTGTTTTTT	CASSQASGELFF
NA	15	TRBV11-2	TRBD1	TRBJ2-7	TGTGCCAGCAGCTCCCCGACAGGGCGAGTGGGCGAGCAGTACTTC	CASSSPTGRVGEQYF
NA	14	TRBV29-1	NA	TRBJ2-3	TGCAGCGTTGAAGTGCCAGGGTTCTCAAATACGCAGTATTTT	CSVEVPGFSNTQYF
NA	15	TRBV18	TRBD1	TRBJ2-5	TGTGCCAGCTCACTGACCGGACAGGGGAGAGAGACCCAGTACTTC	CASSLTGQGRETQYF
NA	14	TRBV29-1	TRBD2	TRBJ2-1	TGCAGCGTCCAGCGGGGGGGCTTTTTCAATGAGCAGTTCTTC	CSVQRGGFFNEQFF
NA	16	TRBV6-1	TRBD1	TRBJ1-2	TGTGCCAGCAGTGCCGACAGGGGGCGCGTTGGGGGAGGCTACACCTTC	CASSADRGRVGGGYTF
NA	14	TRBV7-2	TRBD1	TRBJ2-7	TGTGCCAGCGGCCCGACAGGGAGTACCTACGAGCAGTACTTC	CASGPTGSTYEQYF
once	14	TRBV2	NA	TRBJ1-2	TGTGCCAGCATGATCAGGGATTCTAACTATGGCTACACCTTC	CASMIRDSNYGYTF
NA	12	TRBV5-4	TRBD1	TRBJ1-2	TGTGCCAGCAGCCGAGGGACAGGTGGCTACACCTTC	CASSRGTGGYTF
NA	13	TRBV10-1	NA	TRBJ2-2	TGCGCCACCATTCAGGGGACCTCCGGGGAGCTGTTTTTT	CATIQGTSGELFF
NA	14	TRBV7-9	TRBD1	TRBJ1-6	TGTGCCAGCAGCTTAGTACAGGGGGATTCACCCCTCCACTTT	CASSLVQGDSPLHF
NA	15	TRBV7-3	TRBD2	TRBJ2-1	TGTGCCAGCAGCGTAGCGGGGGGGATTCTTAATGAGCAGTTCTTC	CASSVAGGILNEQFF
NA	13	TRBV3-1/TRBV3-2	TRBD1	TRBJ2-3	TGTGCCAGCGGGGACAGGAGCACAGATACGCAGTATTTT	CASGDRSTDTQYF
NA	17	TRBV19	TRBD1	TRBJ1-2	TGTGCCAGTAGACCCCGGACAGGGGATCCTCTGAAGGGAGGCTACACCTTC	CASRPRTGDPLKGGYTF
once	15	TRBV11-2	NA	TRBJ2-1	TGTGCCAGCAACGCAGGGGGGCACCCATACAATGAGCAGTTCTTC	CASNAGGHPYNEQFF
NA	14	TRBV10-3	TRBD1	TRBJ1-1	TGTGCCATCAGTGAGAGGGGGCCAAGGACTGAAGCTTTCTTT	CAISERGPRTEAFF
NA	13	TRBV12-3/TRBV12-4	NA	TRBJ1-2	TGTGCCAGCAGTTTTGTGGCAGGGTTAGGGTACACCTTC	CASSFVAGLGYTF
NA	14	TRBV5-1	TRBD1	TRBJ1-5	TGCGCCAGCAGCGAGACAGGGGGCCCTCAGCCCCAGCATTTT	CASSETGGPQPQHF
NA	15	TRBV27	NA	TRBJ1-4	TGTGCCAGCAGTACCACAGGGATTTATAATGAAAAACTGTTTTTT	CASSTTGIYNEKLFF
NA	14	TRBV11-2	TRBD1	TRBJ2-7	TGTGCCAGCAGCTCACGACAGGGCACCTACGAGCAGTACTTC	CASSSRQGTYEQYF
NA	15	TRBV4-3	NA	TRBJ1-3	TGCGCCAGCAGCCCGGAGGGTGGGTCAGGGCATACCATATATTTT	CASSPEGGSGHTIYF
NA	13	TRBV12-3/TRBV12-4	TRBD1	TRBJ2-7	TGTGCCAGCGGGACAGGGAGCTCCTACGAGCAGTACTTC	CASGTGSSYEQYF
NA	13	TRBV27	NA	TRBJ1-6	TGTGCCAGCAGTTTCGGTTTGTATTCACCCCTCCACTTT	CASSFGLYSPLHF
NA	11	TRBV5-6	NA	TRBJ1-2	TGTGCCAGCAGCTTAGGGGTAGGCTACACCTTC	CASSLGVGYTF
NA	16	TRBV11-2	TRBD2	TRBJ2-3	TGTGCCAGCAGCTTAGGGACTAGCGGGGGGGCAGATACGCAGTATTTT	CASSLGTSGGADTQYF
NA	16	TRBV6-1	TRBD1	TRBJ2-1	TGTGCCAGCAGTGAAAATTGGGACAGGGTTATCAATGAGCAGTTCTTC	CASSENWDRVINEQFF
NA	15	TRBV6-5	TRBD1	TRBJ1-1	TGTGCCAGCAGTAACTCCGGGACAGGGGATTTAGAAGCTTTCTTT	CASSNSGTGDLEAFF
NA	16	TRBV5-4	NA	TRBJ2-7	TGTGCCAGCAGCTCAAATCTGGGGGGGGGCGTTCTCGAGCAGTACTTC	CASSSNLGGGVLEQYF
NA	15	TRBV7-2	NA	TRBJ1-5	TGTGCCAGCAGCTTAGCGTCGGGGGAACCTCAGCCCCAGCATTTT	CASSLASGEPQPQHF
once	15	TRBV6-5	TRBD1	TRBJ1-2	TGTGCCAGCAGTTACTTGGCAGGGGGTAACTATGGCTACACCTTC	CASSYLAGGNYGYTF
NA	11	TRBV12-3/TRBV12-4	TRBD1	TRBJ2-7	TGTGTCAGCAGGGGGGTGGACAGGGAGTACTTC	CVSRGVDREYF
once	16	TRBV9	TRBD1	TRBJ1-3	TGTGCCAGCAGCGCGGGACAGAGGGTTTCTGGAAACACCATATATTTT	CASSAGQRVSGNTIYF
NA	15	TRBV10-2	TRBD1	TRBJ2-1	TGCGCCAGCCTCGAAGGGGACAGCCTTTACAATGAGCAGTTCTTC	CASLEGDSLYNEQFF
NA	15	TRBV2	NA	TRBJ1-2	TGTGCCAGCATTAGAGGAAACAGGGCCCGGGGTGGCTACACCTTC	CASIRGNRARGGYTF
NA	14	TRBV11-1	TRBD1	TRBJ2-5	TGTGCCAGCAGCCCGGGACAGGGACGAGAGACCCAGTACTTC	CASSPGQGRETQYF
NA	14	TRBV5-6	NA	TRBJ1-1	TGTGCCAGCAGCAGTCGGACAATCCTACCTGAAGCTTTCTTT	CASSSRTILPEAFF
once	14	TRBV15	NA	TRBJ1-2	TGTGCCACCAGCAGAGATGGGCAAAACTATGGCTACACCTTC	CATSRDGQNYGYTF